One sample yielded the 6 T cell receptor beta chains listed below, sequenced in a study of CD8 T cells in ankylosing spondylitis. What these receptors recognize is not known. Study-level points and caveats: A TCR beta motif made of roughly eight highly homologous variants seemed typical of ankylosing spondylitis blood.

Via MiXCR, TCRdb re-called the 5' RACE reads, giving one row per CDR3 protein. The sample shows 300,000 to 400,000 distinct CDR3 sequences, more than 20% of them seen only once. The source material was blood, either unsorted or a sorted T cell fraction (not recorded which). Every receptor here comes from a male donor with ankylosing spondylitis.

The chain joins TRBV13 to TRBJ1-4; D is perhaps TRBD1 (6 bases). The germline CDR1 and CDR2 sequences are PRHDT and FYEKMQ (reference sequence). The length of the CDR3 is 14 residues. The V gene lost 3 bases and the J gene lost 4 bases, with 9 bases spanning the gap. The CDR3 DNA is TGTGCCAGCAGCTTCCAGGGGTTTAATGAAAAACTGTTTTTT. This encodes CASSFQGFNEKLFF.

This chain uses TRBV5-1 with TRBJ2-1; 9 bases align to TRBD2. CDR1 and CDR2 from the germline V gene are SGHRS and YFSETQ. The length of the CDR3 is 14 residues. V gave up 0 bases and J gave up 6 bases; unmatched junction bases: 1. CDR3 DNA sequence: TGCGCCAGCAGCTTGGTTAGCGGGAGCAATGAGCAGTTCTTC. Residues: CASSLVSGSNEQFF.

The chain carries TRBV7-9 and TRBJ2-2, with TRBD1 matching 8 bases. The CDR3 consists of 16 residues. Germline V CDR1 and CDR2: SEHNR, FQNEAQ (reference sequence). J gave up 5 bases and V 4 bases, and 9 bases lay outside the gene matches. CDR3 DNA sequence: TGTGCCAGCAGCTCCGGGACAGGATATTCTACCGGGGAGCTGTTTTTT. It codes for CASSSGTGYSTGELFF.

In the case of this clonotype: One end of the junction is discordant with germline, which a read error may explain. The CDR3 DNA follows: TGTGCCAGCTCACCCTCTCGGGACGACTACACAGGGACCCTCTTT. As protein: CASSPSRDDYTGTLF. The rearrangement uses TRBV18 and TRBJ1-1; weak D call: TRBD1 (6 bases). The CDR3 sequence is 15 residues long. The germline gives CDR1 KGHSH, CDR2 LQKENI.

This clonotype appeared a few times. The rearrangement joins TRBV4-3 to TRBJ2-2; D ambiguous. This CDR3 is 18 amino acids long. Trimming took 1 base from V and 3 from J, leaving 18 bases between them. CDR1 and CDR2 (germline): LGHNA, YSLEER. The CDR3 is CASSQGSQVLSDTGELFF. The CDR3 DNA reads as TGCGCCAGCAGCCAAGGGTCTCAGGTTCTCTCCGACACCGGGGAGCTGTTTTTT.

The gene calls are TRBV20-1 and TRBJ1-1; tentative D call: TRBD1 (5 bases). This CDR3 has 14 residues. Trimming removed 3 bases from V and 3 bases from J, with 14 bases in between. Germline V gene lookup returns CDR1 DFQATT and CDR2 SNEGSKA (reference sequence). The chain's CDR3 is CSARGRSSYTEAFF. CDR3 DNA: TGCAGTGCTAGGGGGCGGTCGAGTTACACTGAAGCTTTCTTT.